The 10 T cell receptor beta chains below all came from one sample that was sequenced in a study of T cells in Graves' hyperthyroidism and ophthalmopathy. Template material for amplifying TCR beta CDR3 regions consisted of RNA transcripts. First-round RT-PCR targeting the TCR CDR3 was performed with the HTBI primer set. Via MiXCR, TCRdb re-called the multiplex PCR reads, giving one row per CDR3 protein. The sample shows around 620,000 distinct CDR3 sequences, 16% of them seen only once. The source material was blood. These receptors all come from a woman in her twenties or thirties with Graves' hyperthyroidism.

The chain combines TRBV20-1 with TRBJ1-2, with a tentative D call TRBD1 (6 bases). The CDR3 is made up of 11 amino acids. Trimming stripped 5 bases from V and 8 bases from J, with 12 bases between. Germline V CDR1 and CDR2: DFQATT, SNEGSKA (reference sequence). CDR3 sequence reads: CSAWYREGYTF. In DNA, the CDR3 is TGCAGTGCTTGGTACAGGGAAGGCTACACCTTC.

This clonotype was observed many times. The genes are TRBV28 and TRBJ2-7, with D unclear. The germline V gene has CDR1 MDHEN and CDR2 SYDVKM. The germline V and J ends were trimmed by 8 bases and 12 bases, with 17 bases remaining between them. This CDR3 contains 11 residues. The CDR3: CASGSFLGWYF. CDR3 in DNA: TGTGCCAGCGGATCCTTCTTGGGATGGTACTTC.

This clonotype was seen ten or more times. The chain recombines TRBV6-1 with TRBJ2-7; D is ambiguous. The CDR3 extends over 14 amino acids. The germline gives CDR1 MNHNS, CDR2 SASEGT. V shed 6 bases and J shed 4 bases, with 16 bases lying between them. The CDR3 sequence is CASRIAVLAYEQYF. CDR3 DNA: TGTGCCAGCAGGATCGCCGTCCTTGCGTACGAGCAGTACTTC.

This clonotype appeared many times. The V gene is TRBV15, the J gene TRBJ1-1; no clear D gene. Germline CDR1 reads LNHNV; CDR2 reads YYDKDF (reference sequence). V gave up 7 bases and J gave up 4 bases, with 19 bases separating them. This CDR3 is built from 15 residues. CDR3 coding DNA: TGTGCCACCACCAACGGAGACGGTCCGGCCACTGAAGCTTTCTTT. Its protein product is CATTNGDGPATEAFF.

The rearrangement joins TRBV6-1 to TRBJ2-2; tentatively, D is TRBD1 or TRBD2 (8 bases each). The germline gives CDR1 MNHNS, CDR2 SASEGT. V was pared by 10 bases and J by 4 bases, with 19 bases between. The CDR3 has 15 residues. The CDR3 coding sequence is TGTGCCACTCAGGGGGCTAGCGGGCGCACCGGGGAGCTGTTTTTT. It codes for CATQGASGRTGELFF.

This sequence joins TRBV7-2 and TRBJ2-1; tentatively, D is TRBD2 (5 bases). This CDR3 comprises 14 residues. Per germline, CDR1 SGHTA and CDR2 FQGNSA. With 8 bases removed from V and 4 bases from J, the gap between germline ends came to 15 bases. The CDR3 coding sequence is TGTGCCAGCGAGGGAGCGCCTAGGTACAATGAGCAGTTCTTC. It specifies CASEGAPRYNEQFF.

This clonotype was seen only a few times. The rearrangement links TRBV7-2 to TRBJ2-7; TRBD2 matches 11 bases. The CDR3 consists of 15 residues. V was clipped by 3 bases and J by 7 bases; unmatched bases: 8. Per germline, CDR1 SGHTA and CDR2 FQGNSA. The CDR3 coding sequence is TGTGCCAGCAGCTTGCTACTAGCGGGAGCTCGGGAGCAGTACTTC. It translates to CASSLLLAGAREQYF. Supplemented by reference TRBV7-2 and TRBJ2-7, the full variable domain reads GAGVSQSPSNKVTEKGKDVELRCDPISGHTALYWYRQSLGQGLEFLIYFQGNSAPDKSGLPSDRFSAERTGGSVSTLTIQRTQQEDSAVYLCASSLLLAGAREQYFGPGTRLTVT.

This clonotype has at least ten counts. Here the CDR3 DNA reads TGTGCCAGCAGCCCACCCGCCCTGAGCTCCTACAATGAGCAGTTCTTC. Translation: CASSPPALSSYNEQFF. The chain has TRBV7-8 and TRBJ2-1; D remains unclear. Germline assignment: CDR1 SGHVS and CDR2 FQNEAQ. V was pared by 5 bases and J by 0 bases, with 14 bases between. The CDR3 is 16 residues long.

This clonotype was picked up many times. This rearrangement joins TRBV28 to TRBJ1-5; D call uncertain. The CDR3 has 17 residues. V was shortened by 6 bases and J by 5 bases, with 23 bases between the two germline ends. In germline, CDR1 is MDHEN, CDR2 SYDVKM. CDR3 sequence: CASRVHPRQTYYQPQHF. CDR3 DNA: TGTGCCAGCAGAGTTCACCCGCGACAAACTTACTATCAGCCCCAGCATTTT.

Many counts were recorded for this clonotype. V and J are TRBV7-2 and TRBJ2-5; D might be TRBD1 (6 bases). The CDR3 extends over 11 amino acids. Germline CDR1 and CDR2: SGHTA and FQGNSA. V was shortened by 6 bases and J by 11 bases, with 13 bases between the two germline ends. In DNA, the CDR3 is TGTGCCAGCAGATCGGGGACACTACAGTACTTC. This sequence encodes CASRSGTLQYF.